This is a list of T cell receptor beta chains from one sample in a study of T cell repertoires in cytomegalovirus infection. Their specific antigens are unknown. TCRdb reprocessed the reads via MiXCR and lists one record per CDR3 protein. The sample consists of approximately 730,000 distinct CDR3 sequences, 30% to 35% of them appearing once. The sequencing used cultured PBMCs, collected from culture after CMV antigen stimulation. Receptors originate from a human donor in good health (CMV status not recorded). Some clones in this sample may be carry-over from other donors' samples. Both conserved end residues are part of each CDR3. The D gene is left open where the match is weak. Not every row has a clone size; where given, it reads once, few, many or a size class.

abundance	v_gene	j_gene	d_gene	CDR3nt	CDR3aa
NA	TRBV7-2	TRBJ2-2	TRBD2	TGTGCCAGCAGCTTAAGACTAGCGGGGGGGGAGCTGTTTTTT	CASSLRLAGGELFF
NA	TRBV12-3/TRBV12-4	TRBJ1-6	NA	TGTGCCAGCAGGTGGGGGGGGACAAGAACTCGAAATTCACCCCTCCACTTT	CASRWGGTRTRNSPLHF
NA	TRBV20-1	TRBJ2-3	NA	TGCAGTGCCGAGGACACAGATACGCAGTATTTT	CSAEDTDTQYF
NA	TRBV28	TRBJ2-3	NA	TGTGCCAGCAGCCTAAGGGGAGTGGGATCGGGACCAGATACGCAGTATTTT	CASSLRGVGSGPDTQYF
few	TRBV7-8	TRBJ1-3	NA	TGTGCCAGCAGCTTAGGGGCAGGGGAGAGCTCTGGAAACACCATATATTTT	CASSLGAGESSGNTIYF
NA	TRBV10-3	TRBJ1-5	TRBD1	TGTGCCATCAGTGAGGGTACAGGGGGACTGCAGCCCCAGCATTTT	CAISEGTGGLQPQHF
NA	TRBV5-4	TRBJ1-2	NA	TGTGCCAGCAGCCGAGAGACAGATTATGGCTACACCTTC	CASSRETDYGYTF
NA	TRBV4-3	TRBJ1-5	TRBD1	TGCGCCAGCAGCCAGGGGACAGGGGTGAGCCAGCCCCAGCATTTT	CASSQGTGVSQPQHF
few	TRBV6-1	TRBJ2-5	TRBD2	TGTGCCATCGGACTAGCGGGAGTAGGGACCCAGTACTTC	CAIGLAGVGTQYF
few	TRBV20-1	TRBJ2-7	TRBD2	TGCAGTGCTAGAACTAGCGATCTCTCCTACGAGCAGTACTTC	CSARTSDLSYEQYF
few	TRBV12-3/TRBV12-4	TRBJ2-1	TRBD2	TGTGCCAGCAGTTATAGCGGGGGGGCCGGGTCTCAGTTCTTC	CASSYSGGAGSQFF
NA	TRBV19	TRBJ2-1	NA	TGTGCCAGTACTAGCCGGGCGAGCTCCTACAATGAGCAGTTCTTC	CASTSRASSYNEQFF
NA	TRBV18	TRBJ2-7	NA	TGTGCCAGCTCACGTCAGGGGGGGGATACCCCCTACGAGCAGTACTTC	CASSRQGGDTPYEQYF
NA	TRBV7-2	TRBJ2-1	TRBD2	TGTGCCAGCAGCTTAGATCGCCTAGCGGGAGCGCGTTCCTACAATGAGCAGTTCTTC	CASSLDRLAGARSYNEQFF
many	TRBV7-9	TRBJ1-4	NA	TGTGCCAGCAGCTACGGTGGGGAAAAACTGTTTTTT	CASSYGGEKLFF
NA	TRBV7-8	TRBJ2-1	NA	TGTGCCAGCAGCCCAATCCGAGGAAGGGCACACAATGAGCAGTTCTTC	CASSPIRGRAHNEQFF
NA	TRBV6-8	TRBJ1-1	NA	TGTGCCAGCAGTTACCTAACGGGGAACACTGAAGCTTTCTTT	CASSYLTGNTEAFF
many	TRBV12-3/TRBV12-4	TRBJ1-2	TRBD1	TGTGCCAGCAGTTTTTGGGACAGGGGGTCCGGCTACACCTTC	CASSFWDRGSGYTF
NA	TRBV6-5	TRBJ1-1	NA	TGTGCCAGCAGTTACATCATGGACGGCGTGAACACTGAAGCTTTCTTT	CASSYIMDGVNTEAFF
NA	TRBV6-5	TRBJ1-1	TRBD1	TGTGCCAGCAGTTACTCGGCAGGGGGCCAGGCAGCTTTCTTT	CASSYSAGGQAAFF
NA	TRBV2	TRBJ1-2	NA	TGTGCCAGCGGATGGGGGGCTGGTGGCTACACCTTC	CASGWGAGGYTF
NA	TRBV7-9	TRBJ2-1	NA	TGTGCCAGCAGCTTAATAGGAGAAAGCTCCTACAATGAGCAGTTCTTC	CASSLIGESSYNEQFF
NA	TRBV20-1	TRBJ2-3	TRBD1	TGCAGTGCCCATAAGCCAGGGGGCGGAGGAGATACGCAGTATTTT	CSAHKPGGGGDTQYF
NA	TRBV18	TRBJ1-1	NA	TGTGCCAGCCAAGGGGTACAGGAGAACACTGAAGCTTTCTTT	CASQGVQENTEAFF
NA	TRBV20-1	TRBJ2-7	TRBD2	TGCAGTGCTAGAGATTATGGGCGGGGGAGCTACGAGCAGTACTTC	CSARDYGRGSYEQYF
NA	TRBV28	TRBJ1-4	NA	TGTGCCAGCAGTTGGCGTGATGAAAAACTGTTTTTT	CASSWRDEKLFF
NA	TRBV10-3	TRBJ2-3	TRBD1	TGTGCCATCAGCCAACAGGGGTCGCCGGGGGATACGCAGTATTTT	CAISQQGSPGDTQYF
few	TRBV9	TRBJ2-5	TRBD1	TGTGCCAGCAGCGGGATGACAGGGTTTCAAGAGACCCAGTACTTC	CASSGMTGFQETQYF
NA	TRBV6-1	TRBJ1-4	TRBD1	TGTGCCAGCAAGACAGGGCTTTCGCCTAATGAAAAACTGTTTTTT	CASKTGLSPNEKLFF
few	TRBV6-5	TRBJ2-2	NA	TGTGCCAGCAGTTACTCGATAACGGGAAATACCGGGGAGCTGTTTTTT	CASSYSITGNTGELFF
few	TRBV28	TRBJ2-7	TRBD2	TGTGCCAGCAGTTCTCCGAGACTAGCGGGGTCTTACGAGCAGTACTTC	CASSSPRLAGSYEQYF
NA	TRBV28	TRBJ2-1	NA	TGTGCCAGCAGTTTCACCGCGGGGTTGGACAATGAGCAGTTCTTC	CASSFTAGLDNEQFF
NA	TRBV10-1	TRBJ2-3	NA	TGCGCCAGCAGTGAGTCGATGGATACGCAGTATTTT	CASSESMDTQYF
few	TRBV6-1	TRBJ2-3	NA	TGTGCCAGCGGGAGTTATCCCGGGACAGATACGCAGTATTTT	CASGSYPGTDTQYF
NA	TRBV10-3	TRBJ1-1	NA	TGTGCCATCAGTGAACGGGACACAACTGAAGCTTTCTTT	CAISERDTTEAFF
NA	TRBV6-1	TRBJ2-5	TRBD2	TGTGCCAGCAGTTACCAGGGGACTAGACCGACCCAGTACTTC	CASSYQGTRPTQYF
NA	TRBV7-2	TRBJ1-2	TRBD1	TGTGCCAGCACCACCACCAGGGGGCTGCAGTATGGCTACACCTTC	CASTTTRGLQYGYTF
few	TRBV6-1	TRBJ1-2	NA	TGTGCCAGCAGTGAAACACCGCGGACCTATGGCTACACCTTC	CASSETPRTYGYTF
many	TRBV7-2	TRBJ2-7	NA	TGTGCCAGCAGCTTACGCTCAACGGCCGAGCAGTACTTC	CASSLRSTAEQYF
NA	TRBV28	TRBJ2-1	TRBD1	TGTGCCAGCAGTTTAGCCGGACAGGGCAAGGGCAATGAGCAGTTCTTC	CASSLAGQGKGNEQFF
NA	TRBV11-2	TRBJ1-1	NA	TGTGCCAGCAGCTCCCGACCCGGGAACACTGAAGCTTTCTTT	CASSSRPGNTEAFF
NA	TRBV6-1	TRBJ2-1	NA	TGTGCCAGCAGGGAGGACTCGACTAGGGATGAGCAGCTCTTC	CASREDSTRDEQLF
NA	TRBV6-5	TRBJ2-6	TRBD1	TGTGCCAGCAGTTACATCCAGGGGGCTGGGGCCAACGTCCTGACTTTC	CASSYIQGAGANVLTF
NA	TRBV7-8	TRBJ2-6	TRBD2	TGTGCCAGCAGCTTACCAGCGGGGCGATCCGGGGCCAACGTCCTGACTTTC	CASSLPAGRSGANVLTF
few	TRBV18	TRBJ2-1	NA	TGTGCCAGCTCACTTCACGTCTCCTACAATGAGCAGTTCTTC	CASSLHVSYNEQFF
NA	TRBV7-2	TRBJ2-5	TRBD2	TGTGCCAGCAGCTTATGGTGGGCGGGGGGGGTCCCAGAGACCCAGTACTTC	CASSLWWAGGVPETQYF
NA	TRBV4-1	TRBJ2-3	TRBD2	TGCGCCAGCAGCCGCATACCATGGGGACTAGCGTCAGATACGCAGTATTTT	CASSRIPWGLASDTQYF
many	TRBV7-6	TRBJ2-7	TRBD1	TGTGCCAGCAGCCCCGACCGGGACAGGGGTTACGAGCAGTACTTC	CASSPDRDRGYEQYF
NA	TRBV28	TRBJ2-1	TRBD1	TGTGCCAGCATGGACAGGGAGTACAATGAGCAGTTCTTC	CASMDREYNEQFF
NA	TRBV20-1	TRBJ1-5	NA	TGCAGTGCCCTAGCCGGGACCGTCAATAGCTGGAGCAATCAGCCCCAGCATTTT	CSALAGTVNSWSNQPQHF
NA	TRBV20-1	TRBJ2-5	NA	TGCAGTGCTAGAGGCTTGGGGGGCGCATGGGAGACCCAGTACTTC	CSARGLGGAWETQYF
NA	TRBV20-1	TRBJ2-1	TRBD2	TGCAGTGCTAACCTAGCGGGGGGCCCTTCCTACAATGAGCAGTTCTTC	CSANLAGGPSYNEQFF
few	TRBV6-6	TRBJ1-1	NA	TGTGCCAGCAGAGGGGACTGGAGCACTGAAGCTTTCTTT	CASRGDWSTEAFF
NA	TRBV14	TRBJ2-1	TRBD2	TGTGCCAGCAGCCAAGAACATGAGCGGGAGAAGTTCTTC	CASSQEHEREKFF
many	TRBV7-2	TRBJ2-7	TRBD2	TGTGCCAGCAGCCCCCGCCCGCTACTAGCGGGAGAAGGCGAGCAGTACTTC	CASSPRPLLAGEGEQYF